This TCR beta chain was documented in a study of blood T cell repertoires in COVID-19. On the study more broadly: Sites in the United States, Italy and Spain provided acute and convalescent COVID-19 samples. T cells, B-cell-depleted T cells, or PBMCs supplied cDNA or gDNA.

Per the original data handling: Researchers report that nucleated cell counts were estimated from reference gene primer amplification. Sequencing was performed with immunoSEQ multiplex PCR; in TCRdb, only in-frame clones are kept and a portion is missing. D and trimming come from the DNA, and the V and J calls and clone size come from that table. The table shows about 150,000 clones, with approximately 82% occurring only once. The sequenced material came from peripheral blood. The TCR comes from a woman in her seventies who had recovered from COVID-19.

The CDR3 bases are TGTGCCTGGAGTCCGGGGGGCGGAAGGATTTATGGCTACACCTTC. Translating gives CAWSPGGGRIYGYTF. This chain uses TRBV30 with TRBJ1-2; tentative D call: TRBD1 (6 bases). The V end was cut by 2 bases, the J end by 5 bases, with 18 bases between. Germline V gene data show CDR1 as GTSNPN and CDR2 as SVGIG (reference sequence). The CDR3 has 15 residues.